These 15 T cell receptor beta chains were all obtained from the same sample, sequenced in a study of PD-L1 blockade in urothelial cancer. Generated by immunoSEQ multiplex PCR, the TCRdb table keeps only in-frame clones and is missing some. Among about 42,000 clones listed, 81% were seen once. The sample consisted of PBMCs, taken around atezolizumab (anti-PD-L1) treatment. These receptors came from a man between 70 and 80 years old with urothelial cancer.

The V call is TRBV18, the J call TRBJ1-1, with TRBD1 as a possible D gene (5 bases). The germline V and J ends were trimmed by 6 bases and 7 bases, with 18 bases remaining between them. The germline V gene has CDR1 KGHSH and CDR2 LQKENI. The CDR3 consists of 14 residues. CDR3 sequence: CASSLEEGIGEAFF. The CDR3 region has the DNA TGTGCCAGCTCCCTCGAGGAGGGGATTGGTGAAGCTTTCTTT.

The chain carries TRBV20-1 and TRBJ1-2, with D possibly being TRBD1 (6 bases). CDR1 and CDR2 (germline): DFQATT, SNEGSKA (reference sequence). The CDR3 contains 11 residues. In DNA form, the CDR3 reads TGCAGGTCCAGGGGTAACTATGGCTACACCTTC. Encoded protein: CRSRGNYGYTF.

The gene calls are TRBV11-3 and TRBJ2-3; TRBD2 agrees at 12 bases. Germline V CDR1 and CDR2: SGHNT, YENEEA. This CDR3 is 15 amino acids long. V was clipped by 1 base and J by 6 bases; unmatched bases: 2. The DNA for the CDR3 is TGTGCCAGCAGCTTAGGTCTAGCGGGAGGGGATACGCAGTATTTT. It is translated as CASSLGLAGGDTQYF.

The chain carries TRBV7-3 and TRBJ2-2; 9 bases are shared with TRBD1. This CDR3 contains 16 residues. Germline V gene lookup returns CDR1 SGHTA and CDR2 FQGTGA. Trimming at V came to 6 bases and at J to 6 bases, leaving 11 bases not matched to a gene. In DNA, the CDR3 is TGTGCCAGCAGTCTCCTTGGACAGGGGACTCCCGGGGAGCTGTTTTTT. Protein: CASSLLGQGTPGELFF.

The chain couples TRBV2 to TRBJ1-1, with D uncertain. This CDR3 has 15 residues. Trimming removed 2 bases at V and 0 bases at J, with 10 bases between. Germline-derived CDR1 and CDR2 are SNHLY and FYNNEI. Here the CDR3 reads CASSESRHLNTEAFF. The CDR3 nucleotides are TGTGCCAGCAGTGAATCCAGACATTTGAACACTGAAGCTTTCTTT.

This rearrangement joins TRBV9 to TRBJ1-5; possible D gene TRBD1, 5 bases. CDR3 length: 14 amino acids. CDR1 is SGDLS and CDR2 is YYNGEE in the germline V gene. The V end lost 4 bases, the J end lost 3 bases, and 11 bases lay between the germline ends. The DNA of the CDR3 is TGTGCCAGCAGCCTTGACAGCCTCAATCAGCCCCAGCATTTT. Translating gives CASSLDSLNQPQHF.

The chain recombines TRBV4-3 with TRBJ2-2, with D tentatively TRBD2 (5 bases). This CDR3 spans 16 amino acids. Trimming pared 2 bases from V and 6 bases from J, leaving 16 bases between. The germline V gene encodes CDR1 LGHNA and CDR2 YSLEER. This chain's CDR3 is CASSQPSRGRAGELFF. The CDR3 nucleotides read TGCGCCAGCAGCCAACCCTCTCGGGGTCGGGCCGGGGAGCTGTTTTTT.

The genes are TRBV5-4 and TRBJ1-4; 9 bases align to TRBD1. Per germline, CDR1 SGHNT and CDR2 YYREEE (reference sequence). With V trimmed by 4 bases and J by 8 bases, 9 bases remained unmatched. The CDR3 sequence is 15 residues long. DNA for the CDR3: TGTGCCAGCAGCGGAGGGACAGGGCGGAGCGAAAAACTGTTTTTT. Amino acids: CASSGGTGRSEKLFF.

V is TRBV27 and J is TRBJ2-1, with 12 bases aligning to TRBD2. Germline V gene data show CDR1 as MNHEY and CDR2 as SMNVEV (reference sequence). Trimming at V came to 3 bases and at J to 0 bases, leaving 9 bases not matched to a gene. CDR3 length: 19 amino acids. This CDR3 reads CASSFPGLAGDSSYNEQFF. DNA for the CDR3: TGTGCCAGCAGTTTCCCGGGACTAGCGGGTGATAGCTCCTACAATGAGCAGTTCTTC.

The chain uses TRBV15 and TRBJ1-5, with unresolved D. Deletions cut 3 bases from V and 3 bases from J, with 9 bases between. CDR1 is LNHNV, CDR2 YYDKDF, per germline (reference sequence). This CDR3 is 14 amino acids long. Here the CDR3 DNA reads TGTGCCACCAGCAGGGGCAGCCCCAATCAGCCCCAGCATTTT. This encodes CATSRGSPNQPQHF.

The chain employs TRBV19 and TRBJ2-7; D is perhaps TRBD2 (6 bases). The CDR3 spans 13 residues. V gave up 7 bases and J gave up 2 bases, with 12 bases separating them. Germline assignment: CDR1 LNHDA and CDR2 SQIVND (reference sequence). The CDR3 is CASNPGGTYEQYF. The CDR3, as DNA: TGTGCCAGTAACCCCGGGGGTACCTACGAGCAGTACTTC.

To note about this clone: In the same sample, other DNA sequences code for this CDR3. The chain uses TRBV19 and TRBJ1-1, with a weak D call TRBD1 (5 bases). The V and J ends lost 5 bases and 6 bases respectively, with 10 bases between them. Germline CDR1 and CDR2: LNHDA and SQIVND (reference sequence). There are 12 residues in the CDR3. CDR3 loop: CASSGGGPEAFF. The CDR3 region has the DNA TGTGCCAGTAGTGGGGGGGGACCTGAAGCTTTCTTT.

The chain uses TRBV5-1 and TRBJ2-5, with D possibly TRBD2 on 6 matching bases. V was shortened by 4 bases and J by 4 bases, with 14 bases between the two germline ends. Germline values: CDR1 SGHRS, CDR2 YFSETQ. This CDR3 comprises 14 residues. CDR3 DNA sequence: TGCGCCAGCAGCCTCTCATTCGGGGGAGAGACCCAGTACTTC. Translated, it gives CASSLSFGGETQYF.

The rearrangement joins TRBV28 to TRBJ1-1; D remains unclear. The germline V and J ends were trimmed by 3 bases and 2 bases, with 13 bases remaining between them. The germline V gene has CDR1 MDHEN and CDR2 SYDVKM. The CDR3 has 15 residues. CDR3 in amino acids: CASSFSSSGNTEAFF. CDR3 nucleotide sequence: TGTGCCAGCAGTTTTTCATCAAGCGGCAACACTGAAGCTTTCTTT.

The genes are TRBV5-1 and TRBJ2-1, with 7 bases fitting TRBD1. CDR3 size: 15 residues. V shed 2 bases and J 4 bases; nucleotides not matched to a gene: 6. Germline-derived CDR1 and CDR2 are SGHRS and YFSETQ. CDR3 loop: CASSFSGQRYNEQFF. Written as DNA, the CDR3 is TGCGCCAGCAGCTTTTCGGGACAGAGATACAATGAGCAGTTCTTC.